The 15 T cell receptor beta chains reported below all come from one sample, sequenced in a study of blood T cells in healthy people across ages (dated by TCRdb to about 2015). Library prep was done by 5' RACE. Sequencing was performed on an Illumina HiSeq 2500. A second about 7 to 11 cycle PCR used a sample-barcoded 5' primer and a J-beta primer mix. TCRdb passed the public sequencing reads through fastp at Q25 and MiXCR, retaining productive beta sequences. Identical CDR3 protein sequences are pooled into one entry, listed with their most common genes and DNA. Here the sample has about 580,000 distinct CDR3 sequences; 40% to 55% occur a single time. The ten largest clones add up to approximately 23% of the sample. The sequenced sample was blood. Receptors were obtained from a man older than 75 in good health.

As concerns this clonotype: Its ends do not fully match the called genes, so a read error is possible. The chain couples TRBV7-2 to TRBJ1-2, with 8 nucleotides matching TRBD1. Germline CDR1 SGHTA, CDR2 FQGNSA. This CDR3 comprises 16 residues. The CDR3: CASSFPRGQGYGGCTF. DNA for the CDR3: TGTGCCAGCAGCTTCCCCAGAGGACAGGGCTACGGTGGCTGCACCTTC.

This sequence joins TRBV27 and TRBJ2-3; TRBD1 agrees at 8 bases. After removal of 6 bases from V and 1 base from J, the junction contained 3 bases not matched to a gene. The CDR3 extends over 14 amino acids. Germline V CDR1 and CDR2: MNHEY, SMNVEV (reference sequence). In DNA form, the CDR3 reads TGTGCCAGCAGGCGACAGGGGCGCACAGATACGCAGTATTTT. Amino acid sequence: CASRRQGRTDTQYF.

This clonotype was counted a few times. The germline gene is not matched at one end of the junction; a read error may be the cause. This chain joins TRBV6-5 and TRBJ2-1; 8 positions agree with TRBD2. CDR3 size: 19 residues. Germline CDR1 reads MNHEY; CDR2 reads SVGAGI. CDR3 DNA: TGTACCAGCAGTTACACCACCGGCGCGGGAGGACTCACTTACAATGAGCAGTTCTTC. It specifies CTSSYTTGAGGLTYNEQFF.

The CDR3: CASSYGGRNYNEQFF. In DNA form, the CDR3 reads TGCGCCAGCAGCTACGGGGGTCGAAATTACAATGAGCAGTTCTTC. The chain employs TRBV5-1 and TRBJ2-1; D is possibly TRBD2 (6 bases). The germline V and J ends were trimmed by 3 bases and 4 bases, with 14 bases remaining between them. Germline CDR1 reads SGHRS; CDR2 reads YFSETQ. There are 15 residues in the CDR3. Based on the CDR3 plus reference TRBV5-1 and TRBJ2-1, the full variable domain is KAGVTQTPRYLIKTRGQQVTLSCSPISGHRSVSWYQQTPGQGLQFLFEYFSETQRNKGNFPGRFSGRQFSNSRSEMNVSTLELGDSALYLCASSYGGRNYNEQFFGPGTRLTVL.

The rearrangement links TRBV6-5 to TRBJ1-4, with no clear D. V was clipped by 0 bases and J by 5 bases, with 10 bases between them. Germline V gives CDR1 MNHEY, CDR2 SVGAGI. The CDR3 runs to 15 residues. This CDR3 reads CASSYSIGTNEKLFF. DNA of the CDR3: TGTGCCAGCAGTTACTCGATCGGCACGAATGAAAAACTGTTTTTT.

Details on this clonotype: Its ends do not fully match the called genes, so a read error is possible. The V call is TRBV29-1, the J call TRBJ2-5; D might be TRBD2 (7 bases). This CDR3 comprises 12 residues. Germline loops: CDR1 SQVTM, CDR2 ANQGSEA. The CDR3 nucleotides read TGTGGGTCGGGGGGCCCACAAGAGACCCAGTACTTC. This codes for CGSGGPQETQYF.

As regards this clonotype: This may be a read error: a much more frequent sequence differs by one nucleotide. This sequence joins TRBV9 and TRBJ2-1, with a weak D call TRBD2 (5 bases). The CDR3 totals 14 residues. Germline CDR1 SGDLS, CDR2 YYNGEE. Deletions cut 3 bases from V and 6 bases from J, with 13 bases between. This CDR3 reads CASSAEAGRNEQFF. In DNA, the CDR3 is TGTGCCAGCAGCGCAGAGGCGGGTCGCAATGAGCAGTTCTTC.

The chain couples TRBV2 to TRBJ2-3; 11 bases line up with TRBD2. The CDR3 consists of 12 residues. V lost 4 bases and J lost 14; bases outside the gene matches: 5. Germline assignment: CDR1 SNHLY and CDR2 FYNNEI. The CDR3: CASSATSGARYF. The CDR3 coding sequence is TGTGCCAGCAGTGCGACTAGCGGGGCCCGGTATTTT.

This clonotype has just a few counts. The chain couples TRBV4-3 to TRBJ2-1; D is perhaps TRBD2 (5 bases). Trimming removed 0 bases from V and 11 bases from J, with 14 bases in between. CDR3 length: 14 amino acids. The germline CDR1 and CDR2 sequences are LGHNA and YSLEER. CDR3 in amino acids: CASSQETNNGKQFF. The DNA for the CDR3 is TGCGCCAGCAGCCAAGAGACTAACAATGGCAAGCAGTTCTTC.

The chain carries TRBV3-1 and TRBJ2-5, with 12 positions matching TRBD2. The junction had 8 bases not matched to a gene; V was cut back by 4 bases and J by 5 bases. The CDR3 runs 16 residues. CDR1 LGHDT and CDR2 YNNKEL come from the germline V gene (reference sequence). The CDR3 DNA reads TGTGCCAGCAGCCGATCTAGCGGGGGGGCCGGTGAGACCCAGTACTTC. Protein product: CASSRSSGGAGETQYF.

There are a few counts of this clonotype. The chain employs TRBV7-2 and TRBJ2-6; D gene uncertain. CDR1 is SGHTA and CDR2 is FQGNSA in the germline V gene. The CDR3 is made up of 15 amino acids. V lost 2 bases to trimming and J lost 2 bases, with 7 bases between them. The CDR3 spells CASSLSITGANVLTF. The CDR3 nucleotides read TGTGCCAGCAGCTTATCCATAACTGGGGCCAACGTCCTGACTTTC.

There are many counts of this clonotype. V gene TRBV7-2 combines with J gene TRBJ2-7; D unresolved. Trimming took 3 bases from V and 6 from J, leaving 9 bases between them. In germline, CDR1 is SGHTA, CDR2 FQGNSA. CDR3 size: 12 residues. As DNA, the CDR3 is TGTGCCAGCAGCTTGGGCATCGGCGAGCAGTACTTC. Its translation: CASSLGIGEQYF.

J is TRBJ1-1 and V is TRBV6-6; a weak D match, TRBD1 (5 bases). CDR1 is MNHNY, CDR2 SVGAGI, per germline (reference sequence). This CDR3 region has 12 residues. This chain's CDR3 is CGIGTGITEAFF. As DNA, the CDR3 is TGTGGGATTGGGACCGGAATCACTGAAGCTTTCTTT.

This clonotype was recorded a few times. The genes are TRBV12-3 or TRBV12-4 and TRBJ1-5; D gene ambiguous. Trimming pared 7 bases from V and 0 bases from J, leaving 7 bases between. This CDR3 has 13 residues. CDR3 protein: CASNSYSNQPQHF. CDR3 bases: TGTGCCAGCAATAGTTATAGCAATCAGCCCCAGCATTTT.

The rearrangement joins TRBV6-5 to TRBJ2-1; D not resolved. CDR1 and CDR2 from the germline V gene are MNHEY and SVGAGI. CDR3 length equals 16 residues. Trimming cost V 8 bases and J 5 bases, with 22 bases left between them. DNA for the CDR3: TGTGCCAGCGGCCTAACGCCGGTACAATCCAACAATGAGCAGTTCTTC. As protein: CASGLTPVQSNNEQFF.